Listed here are 26 T cell receptor beta chains from one sample, sequenced in a study of beta chain features in type 1 diabetes. Their cognate antigens are unknown. Investigators reverse transcribed all isolated RNA, so they sequenced expressed TCRB transcripts. Clones were read by immunoSEQ multiplex PCR, and TCRdb kept only the in-frame ones, dropping some. Here the sample spans about 190,000 clones, approximately 7.8% being singletons. The study's findings and limits: Significant though moderate, a shortening of TCRB CDR3s appeared in all four CD4+ subsets of Type 1 diabetes patients.

The sequencing sample was made of central memory CD4+ T cells from blood. The receptors were sampled from a woman between 35 and 50 years old with type 1 diabetes.

V and J are TRBV9 and TRBJ2-1; maybe TRBD2 (7 bases). The CDR3 is 15 amino acids. From germline, CDR1 is SGDLS and CDR2 YYNGEE. The V end was cut by 4 bases, the J end by 7 bases, with 18 bases between. CDR3 residues: CASSPHEGGGNEQFF. As DNA, the CDR3 is TGTGCCAGCAGCCCCCACGAGGGGGGGGGAAATGAGCAGTTCTTC.

This clone was observed at least ten times. The rearrangement joins TRBV29-1 to TRBJ2-5; 7 bases match TRBD1. The CDR3 length is 12 residues. Germline assignment: CDR1 SQVTM and CDR2 ANQGSEA. J gave up 8 bases and V 4 bases, and 7 bases lay outside the gene matches. The CDR3 is CSVVVQGSTQYF. CDR3 in DNA: TGCAGCGTTGTCGTACAGGGGAGCACCCAGTACTTC.

This clone was counted only a few times. The J gene is TRBJ2-5, the V gene TRBV29-1, with 8 bases identical to TRBD1. Per the germline V gene, CDR1 is SQVTM and CDR2 is ANQGSEA. The CDR3 extends over 14 amino acids. Trimming took 5 bases from V and 4 from J; bases not matched to a gene: 9. This chain's CDR3 is CSVTDRVGIETQYF. CDR3 sequence (DNA): TGCAGCGTTACGGACAGGGTAGGAATAGAGACCCAGTACTTC.

The rearrangement joins TRBV6-1 to TRBJ1-1; possible D gene TRBD1, 6 bases. CDR1 is MNHNS and CDR2 is SASEGT in the germline V gene. Trimming cost V 4 bases and J 0 bases, with 9 bases left between them. This CDR3 region has 14 residues. The CDR3 sequence is CASSGQAVNTEAFF. In DNA form, the CDR3 reads TGTGCCAGCAGTGGACAGGCCGTGAACACTGAAGCTTTCTTT.

This clone appeared many times. The chain recombines TRBV5-1 with TRBJ2-3; tentative D call: TRBD1 (6 bases). With 2 bases removed from V and 5 bases from J, the gap between germline ends came to 9 bases. The CDR3 sequence is 13 residues long. Germline CDR1 is SGHRS and CDR2 is YFSETQ. CDR3 sequence: CASSFNREDTQYF. CDR3 in DNA: TGCGCCAGCAGCTTCAACAGGGAAGATACGCAGTATTTT.

Ten or more counts support this clone. The chain uses TRBV19 and TRBJ1-2; the match to TRBD1 covers 10 bases. Germline CDR1 LNHDA, CDR2 SQIVND (reference sequence). CDR3 length: 15 residues. Trimming removed 6 bases from V and 3 bases from J; junction bases left unmatched: 7. The CDR3: CASSSRTGGDYGYTF. The DNA for the CDR3 is TGTGCCAGTAGCTCCCGGACAGGGGGGGACTATGGCTACACCTTC. The full variable domain, completed using reference TRBV19 and TRBJ1-2, is DGGITQSPKYLFRKEGQNVTLSCEQNLNHDAMYWYRQDPGQGLRLIYYSQIVNDFQKGDIAEGYSVSREKKESFPLTVTSAQKNPTAFYLCASSSRTGGDYGYTFGSGTRLTVV.

Notes on this clone: Distinct nucleotide sequences in the sample also encode this CDR3. This chain uses TRBV6-5 with TRBJ1-1, with no clear D. Germline CDR1 reads MNHEY; CDR2 reads SVGAGI. Trimming removed 6 bases from V and 1 base from J, with 9 bases in between. CDR3 length: 13 residues. In nucleotides, the CDR3 is TGTGCCAGCAGCTTACGGGGGAACACTGAAGCTTTCTTT. Translated: CASSLRGNTEAFF.

This clone was recorded a few times. The chain couples TRBV5-1 to TRBJ2-1; the match to TRBD2 covers 9 bases. The CDR3 sequence is 14 residues long. J was trimmed by 2 bases and V by 4 bases; bases with no gene match: 1. The germline CDR1 and CDR2 sequences are SGHRS and YFSETQ. The CDR3 coding sequence is TGCGCCAGCAGCGCGGGGGGGCCCTACAATGAGCAGTTCTTC. This sequence encodes CASSAGGPYNEQFF.

The chain couples TRBV27 to TRBJ2-1; D may be TRBD2 (6 bases). Germline V gene data show CDR1 as MNHEY and CDR2 as SMNVEV (reference sequence). The CDR3 extends over 14 amino acids. V gave up 5 bases and J gave up 4 bases, with 12 bases separating them. The CDR3 loop is CASSTIGRYNEQFF. CDR3 sequence (DNA): TGTGCCAGCAGTACAATCGGGAGATACAATGAGCAGTTCTTC.

In this sample, this clone turned up a few times. The chain employs TRBV2 and TRBJ1-5; D is uncertain. The CDR3 has 14 residues. CDR1 and CDR2 (germline): SNHLY, FYNNEI. With 9 bases removed from V and 1 base from J, the gap between germline ends came to 13 bases. The CDR3 sequence: CASSSARSNQPQHF. The DNA for the CDR3 is TGTGCCAGTTCGTCGGCCAGGAGCAATCAGCCCCAGCATTTT.

The genes are TRBV20-1 and TRBJ1-2, with TRBD1 as a possible D gene (5 bases). Between the trimmed V and J ends, which lost 3 bases and 8 bases, there was a span of 10 bases. The CDR3 spans 11 residues. The germline gives CDR1 DFQATT, CDR2 SNEGSKA (reference sequence). CDR3 amino acids: CSARVGVGYTF. The CDR3 coding sequence is TGCAGTGCTAGGGTAGGGGTAGGCTACACCTTC.

This clone has a handful of counts. The chain combines TRBV5-1 with TRBJ2-2, with D perhaps TRBD1 (6 bases). The CDR3 is 16 residues long. The germline gives CDR1 SGHRS, CDR2 YFSETQ. Trimming pared 4 bases from V and 2 bases from J, leaving 15 bases between. CDR3 protein: CASSLDDRSNTGELFF. The DNA of the CDR3 is TGCGCCAGCAGCCTAGATGACAGGTCCAACACCGGGGAGCTGTTTTTT.

This clone was detected a few times. This chain connects TRBV14 to TRBJ2-7; D remains unclear. Trimming took 0 bases from V and 3 from J, leaving 12 bases between them. This CDR3 is 15 amino acids long. Germline lookup yields CDR1 SGHDN and CDR2 FVKESK. CDR3 residues: CASSQDTSRLYEQYF. CDR3 DNA sequence: TGTGCCAGCAGCCAAGACACTTCCCGACTCTACGAGCAGTACTTC. Together with reference TRBV14 and TRBJ2-7, the CDR3 gives the full variable domain: EAGVTQFPSHSVIEKGQTVTLRCDPISGHDNLYWYRRVMGKEIKFLLHFVKESKQDESGMPNNRFLAERTGGTYSTLKVQPAELEDSGVYFCASSQDTSRLYEQYFGPGTRLTVT.

V usage is TRBV11-2 and J usage is TRBJ2-3; tentative D call: TRBD2 (7 bases). In germline, CDR1 is SGHAT, CDR2 FQNNGV. V was shortened by 6 bases and J by 5 bases, with 24 bases between the two germline ends. CDR3 size: 17 residues. As DNA, the CDR3 is TGTGCCAGCAGTCTAGGGTTCGGCGGGGGCCTAGGAGATACGCAGTATTTT. This codes for CASSLGFGGGLGDTQYF.

A few counts support this clone. The chain combines TRBV27 with TRBJ2-3; TRBD2 is a possible D gene (7 bases). V was trimmed by 4 bases and J by 15 bases, leaving 17 bases between them. The CDR3 is 12 residues long. CDR1 and CDR2 (germline): MNHEY, SMNVEV (reference sequence). CDR3 region: CASSSPGGREYF. The CDR3 nucleotides are TGTGCCAGCAGTTCCCCCGGGGGGCGCGAATATTTT.

The chain combines TRBV18 with TRBJ1-3; TRBD1 might be the D (5 bases). This CDR3 contains 15 residues. Between the trimmed V and J ends, which lost 3 bases and 0 bases, there was a span of 9 bases. Per germline, CDR1 KGHSH and CDR2 LQKENI. The CDR3 DNA sequence: TGTGCCAGCTCACCCAGACAGAACTCTGGAAACACCATATATTTT. Protein product: CASSPRQNSGNTIYF.

This clone was picked up a small number of times. The chain is built from TRBV5-4 and TRBJ1-2, with 8 bases that match TRBD1. Germline values: CDR1 SGHNT, CDR2 YYREEE (reference sequence). There are 14 residues in the CDR3. Trimming took 5 bases from V and 4 from J; bases not matched to a gene: 7. DNA for the CDR3: TGTGCCAGCAGTCGACAGGGGCAAGCCTATGGCTACACCTTC. The encoded protein is CASSRQGQAYGYTF.

This clone was detected a few times. This chain uses TRBV28 with TRBJ1-1, with 7 bases that match TRBD1. This CDR3 is 15 amino acids long. The germline CDR1 and CDR2 sequences are MDHEN and SYDVKM. V shed 10 bases, J shed 1 base, and the junction held 12 bases outside the gene matches. Written as DNA, the CDR3 is TGTGCCACGTCCTACGGGACAGTTGGGAACACTGAAGCTTTCTTT. Translation gives CATSYGTVGNTEAFF.

The rearrangement links TRBV5-4 to TRBJ2-7, with D possibly matching TRBD2 (5 bases). Trimming took 1 base from V and 3 from J, leaving 11 bases between them. Germline V lookup: CDR1 SGHNT, CDR2 YYREEE (reference sequence). CDR3 length: 14 amino acids. In DNA form, the CDR3 reads TGTGCCAGCAGCTTGCATGAGGGTATCTACGAGCAGTACTTC. Amino acid sequence: CASSLHEGIYEQYF.

CDR3 sequence (DNA): TGTGCCATCAAGGGGGACAGACCCTACGAGCAGTACTTC. It translates to CAIKGDRPYEQYF. The rearrangement uses TRBV10-3 and TRBJ2-7, with TRBD1 matching 7 bases. The CDR3 is 13 amino acids. Germline assignment: CDR1 ENHRY and CDR2 SYGVKD. Unmatched junction bases numbered 5, after V lost 7 bases and J lost 2 bases.

In its sample, this clone was seen a few times. V gene TRBV18 combines with J gene TRBJ2-7; 9 nucleotides align to TRBD1. This CDR3 is 15 amino acids long. The V and J ends lost 3 bases and 6 bases, in that order; junction bases with no gene match: 9. Germline lookup yields CDR1 KGHSH and CDR2 LQKENI. The CDR3 region has the DNA TGTGCCAGCTCACCCCTCTCCGGGACAGGGCTCGAGCAGTACTTC. Translated: CASSPLSGTGLEQYF.

The rearrangement joins TRBV7-9 to TRBJ1-2, with unresolved D. V dropped 1 base and J dropped 5 bases, with 11 bases sitting between them. The CDR3 has 14 residues. Germline CDR1 reads SEHNR; CDR2 reads FQNEAQ (reference sequence). CDR3 coding DNA: TGTGCCAGCAGCTTAGGGATGGCGGGTTATGGCTACACCTTC. Translation: CASSLGMAGYGYTF. Looking up the rest from reference TRBV7-9 and TRBJ1-2 gives the full variable domain: DTGVSQNPRHKITKRGQNVTFRCDPISEHNRLYWYRQTLGQGPEFLTYFQNEAQLEKSRLLSDRFSAERPKGSFSTLEIQRTEQGDSAMYLCASSLGMAGYGYTFGSGTRLTVV.

This clone was detected only a few times. The CDR3 sequence: CASSLNSGSRAEQYF. The CDR3 DNA reads as TGTGCCAGCAGCCTAAACTCAGGATCCCGTGCCGAGCAGTACTTC. The chain employs TRBV7-9 and TRBJ2-7; D gene ambiguous. V shed 5 bases and J shed 6 bases, with 20 bases lying between them. The CDR3 covers 15 residues. In germline, CDR1 is SEHNR, CDR2 FQNEAQ (reference sequence). The full variable domain, rest sourced from reference TRBV7-9 and TRBJ2-7, is DTGVSQNPRHKITKRGQNVTFRCDPISEHNRLYWYRQTLGQGPEFLTYFQNEAQLEKSRLLSDRFSAERPKGSFSTLEIQRTEQGDSAMYLCASSLNSGSRAEQYFGPGTRLTVT.

This clone occurred a few times. V is TRBV5-5 and J is TRBJ1-6, with 9 positions matching TRBD1. The CDR3 spans 15 residues. J gave up 9 bases and V 2 bases, and 6 bases lay outside the gene matches. Germline V gene lookup returns CDR1 SGHKS and CDR2 YYEKEE (reference sequence). CDR3 protein: CASSFLGQGGSPLHF. The CDR3 DNA follows: TGTGCCAGCAGCTTTTTGGGACAGGGAGGTTCACCCCTCCACTTT.

The V gene is TRBV7-8, the J gene TRBJ2-1, with 10 bases fitting TRBD2. The V gene end was trimmed by 1 base and the J gene end by 7 bases; junction bases not matched to a gene: 7. Germline-derived CDR1 and CDR2 are SGHVS and FQNEAQ. The CDR3 consists of 16 residues. The CDR3 coding sequence is TGTGCCAGCAGCTTAGAGGTAGCGGGAGGCCCGAATGAGCAGTTCTTC. Protein: CASSLEVAGGPNEQFF.

This clone appeared many times. This chain connects TRBV28 to TRBJ2-4; perhaps TRBD2 as D (6 bases). V lost 6 bases and J 5 bases, leaving 20 bases between the germline ends. CDR1 MDHEN and CDR2 SYDVKM come from the germline V gene. The CDR3 loop spans 16 amino acids. The CDR3 DNA sequence: TGTGCCAGCAGCCGCGGTGGGGCCGGGGGTGAAAACATTCAGTACTTC. The encoded protein is CASSRGGAGGENIQYF. The complete variable domain, with remaining parts taken from reference TRBV28 and TRBJ2-4, reads DVKVTQSSRYLVKRTGEKVFLECVQDMDHENMFWYRQDPGLGLRLIYFSYDVKMKEKGDIPEGYSVSREKKERFSLILESASTNQTSMYLCASSRGGAGGENIQYFGAGTRLSVL.